One TCR beta chain is described in this entry. This clonotype was observed a few times. This clone's antigen is unknown. Within one base of it there is no much larger clone, and no base qualities were kept. The germline ends are 13 bases apart after V is trimmed by 0 bases and J by 3 bases. The CDR1 and CDR2 encoded by the germline V gene are LGHNA and YSLEER. Including cysteine and phenylalanine, the CDR3 has 16 amino acids. Just CDR3 DNA is preserved here, 48 bases in frame from base 1. The protocol used for the library was 5' RACE. TCRdb shows the sequencer as Illumina HiSeq 2000. Template switching introduced a universal primer binding site; the final cDNA contained a unique molecular identifier, enabling accurate counting of TCR cDNA molecules. Specific primers in the conserved constant-segment region were used to synthesize first-strand cDNA for the TCR alpha and beta chains. Each cDNA library was double barcoded, with a SMART-Mk sample barcode plus Illumina barcodes, to control for contamination. TruSeq adapter sequences, together with Illumina sample barcodes, were added in two successive PCR steps. TCR alpha and beta cDNA libraries were sequenced on the Illumina HiSeq platform with custom primers. The paper's processing steps were these. MiGEC processed the raw reads to extract unique molecular identifiers, while MiXCR was used to determine the CDR3 positions. For each individual, recombination models were inferred using an EM algorithm with the repgenHMM and IGoR tools. Shared clonotype analysis was performed with the tcR package in R, normalizing sharing by the product of cloneset sizes. To study raw recombination free of thymic and clonal selection effects, out-of-frame nonproductive sequences were analyzed. Using fastp at Q25 and MiXCR, TCRdb reprocessed the public reads and kept productive beta chains. Entries that share a CDR3 protein sequence are merged under the most common genes and DNA. The authors' filters were not applied to this entry. For this sample there are fewer than 900,000 distinct CDR3 sequences; about 20% appear just once. The ten most abundant clones make up about 4.3% of the sample.

Every donor in the study was a healthy Caucasian. Three pairs of female monozygotic twins, all aged about 18 to 29 years, made up the twin cohort. Peripheral blood mononuclear cells were the source from which RNA for the TCR libraries was isolated. The data originate from a study of identical twins listed by TCRdb under 2016. Regarding the complete study: The study deep-sequenced TCR alpha and beta repertoires from monozygotic twins, unrelated adults of various ages and cord blood to test whether fetal clonotypes persist. Replicate twin experiments were performed at different times using different library preparation protocols to rule out contamination.

The research as a whole found: Out-of-frame TCR alpha sharing in monozygotic twins was systematically underestimated by recombination models, whereas sharing between unrelated individuals was in agreement with the recombination models. Compared with coincidental sharing between unrelated individuals, out-of-frame TCR alpha sequences shared between twins had an excess of sequences with low generation probability. Conclusions relied on cross-sectional statistical analysis, since the same donors could not be followed over many years. Abundant cord blood beta clonotypes had fewer insertions, young adult naive repertoires showed a similar but weaker trend, and memory repertoires showed no such trend. The excess sharing between twins in beta out-of-frame sequences was weaker because fewer shared sequences reduced the signal-to-noise ratio. Invariant T cells such as MAIT and iNKT could partly confound zero-insertion analyses, though diverse VJ usage argued against this for most clonotypes.

These records were also assigned to another study, of T cells expressing NK-cell markers. That second report states: Under 10 donors provided sorted CD3+CD56+NKG2C+, CD3+CD56+NKG2C- and CD3+CD56-NKG2C+ T-cell subsets, whose TCR beta-chain repertoires were profiled. Seven of the eight sequenced donors were HCMV-seropositive and one was HCMV-seronegative. To restrict sorting to alphabetaTCR-expressing T cells, an anti-gammadeltaTCR antibody was added in several experiments. In six donors, the dominant CD3+CD56+NKG2C+ clonotypes were among the top 10 CD8+ clonotypes and accounted for about 1.0-7.5% of CD8+ T cells. Those dominant clonotypes were again the most abundant among CD3+CD56-NKG2C+ cells in a few donors, at roughly 25-65%. It remained unclear whether the expanded NKG2C-expressing T cell clones were specific for HCMV antigens. The study sequenced eight donors, all healthy volunteers chosen at random: three men and five women. HCMV serostatus was determined by detecting HCMV-specific IgG in serum with a commercial ELISA kit. Bulk peripheral blood T-cell repertoires were additionally sequenced from unsorted PBMC for a handful of donors. MIGEC handled demultiplexing of the reads and grouping by UMI, while MiTCR was used to assemble and quantify clonotypes. To exclude erroneous sequences, any TCR cDNA sequence not supported by at least two reads was discarded. Downstream repertoire analysis used the tcR package, and clonotypes were matched across fractions by CDR3 nucleotide sequence plus V segment. VDJmatch was used to annotate antigen specificity against VDJdb, with one amino acid substitution allowed in CDR3.

The sample was PBMCs. The clonotype comes from a woman under 30 in good health. Rearrangement joined TRBV4-3 to TRBJ2-3, with no confident D gene call. The nucleotide sequence reads as follows: TGCGCCAGCAGCCAAGATAAAGGGAAAGCGACAGATACGCAGTATTTT. Its protein product is CASSQDKGKATDTQYF.